This T cell receptor (beta chain) was captured in a study of blood T cell repertoires in COVID-19. This CDR3 is 14 amino acids long. The ends were cut back, 5 bases at V and 10 bases at J, with 15 bases in the middle. The germline V gene encodes CDR1 SGHVS and CDR2 FQNEAQ. Some clones are missing from TCRdb's copy, which holds only in-frame ones; the method was immunoSEQ multiplex PCR. The table has 250,000 to 300,000 clones, more than 75% seen once. The receptor comes from a woman aged 60 to 75 with COVID-19, enrolled during active disease. Sequences were obtained from peripheral blood. The J gene is TRBJ1-6, the V gene TRBV7-8; tentatively, D is TRBD1 (6 bases). The chain's CDR3 is CASSLTGARSPLHF. The CDR3 DNA follows: TGTGCCAGCAGCCTGACAGGAGCTAGGTCACCCCTCCACTTT.